The present TCR beta chain was sequenced within a study of T cell repertoires in cytomegalovirus infection. For this clonotype: As yet, its antigen is unknown.

The CDR3 totals 14 residues. The ends were cut back, 5 bases at V and 0 bases at J, with 5 bases in the middle. Germline V lookup: CDR1 MNHEY, CDR2 SMNVEV (reference sequence). TCRdb re-called the reads with MiXCR, one entry per CDR3 protein. The repertoire consists of more than 250,000 distinct CDR3 sequences, with approximately 25% occurring once and the leading ten covering approximately 12%. This receptor was identified in a human donor in good health (CMV status not recorded). Some clones in this sample may be carry-over from other donors' samples. The chain employs TRBV27 and TRBJ2-6; no clear D gene. The input for sequencing was cultured PBMCs, taken from culture after CMV antigen stimulation. The CDR3 reads CASSATSGANVLTF. Written as DNA, the CDR3 is TGTGCCAGCAGTGCGACCTCTGGGGCCAACGTCCTGACTTTC.